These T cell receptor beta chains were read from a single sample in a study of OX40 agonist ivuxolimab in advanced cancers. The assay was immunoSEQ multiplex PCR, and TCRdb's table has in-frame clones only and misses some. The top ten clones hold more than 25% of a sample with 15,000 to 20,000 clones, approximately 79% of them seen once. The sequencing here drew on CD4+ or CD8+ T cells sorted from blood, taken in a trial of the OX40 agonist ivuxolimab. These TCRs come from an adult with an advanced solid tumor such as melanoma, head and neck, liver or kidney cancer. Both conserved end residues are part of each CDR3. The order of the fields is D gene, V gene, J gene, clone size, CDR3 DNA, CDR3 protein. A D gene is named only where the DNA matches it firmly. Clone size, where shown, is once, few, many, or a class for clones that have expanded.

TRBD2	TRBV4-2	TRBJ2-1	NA	TGTGCCAGCAGCCAGCCGGGGGGGCCCAACAATGAGCAGTTCTTC	CASSQPGGPNNEQFF
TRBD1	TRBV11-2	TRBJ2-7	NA	TGTGCCAGCAGCTGGGAGACAGGGGGCTTCGAGCAGTACTTC	CASSWETGGFEQYF
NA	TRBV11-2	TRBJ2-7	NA	TGTGCCAGCAGCTTAGAGTCGGGTGTGGCCTACGAGCAGTACTTC	CASSLESGVAYEQYF
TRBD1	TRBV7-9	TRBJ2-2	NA	TGTGCCAGCAGCAAAACGGACAGGGGACGGGAGCTGTTTTTT	CASSKTDRGRELFF
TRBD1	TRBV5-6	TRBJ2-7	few	TGTGCCAGCAGCTTGGCAGGGACAGAGAACGAGCAGTACTTC	CASSLAGTENEQYF
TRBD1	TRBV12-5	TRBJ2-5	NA	TGTGCTAGTGGGGGACCTGACAGGGGAGAGACCCAGTACTTC	CASGGPDRGETQYF
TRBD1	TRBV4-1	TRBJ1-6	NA	TGCGCCAGCAGCCCTCTTTCGGACAGGGTAAATTCACCCCTCCACTTT	CASSPLSDRVNSPLHF
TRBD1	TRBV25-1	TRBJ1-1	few	TGTGCCAGCAGTCCGCGGACAGGGAGTTTCGCTGAAGCTTTCTTT	CASSPRTGSFAEAFF
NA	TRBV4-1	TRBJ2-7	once	TGCGCCAGCAGCGTAAGAGGGGTAGGCGAGCAGTACTTC	CASSVRGVGEQYF
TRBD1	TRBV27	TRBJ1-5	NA	TGTGCCAGCAGTTTATACTCGGGACAGGTTCGTCAGCCCCAGCATTTT	CASSLYSGQVRQPQHF
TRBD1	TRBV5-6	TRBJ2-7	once	TGTGCCAGCAGTATACGGGACAGGGACATATACGAGCAGTACTTC	CASSIRDRDIYEQYF
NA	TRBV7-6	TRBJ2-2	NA	TGTGCCAGCAGCTTAGGGGGGGTGGCATCGGAGCTGTTTTTT	CASSLGGVASELFF
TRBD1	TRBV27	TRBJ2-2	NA	TGTGCCAGCAGTTTGACAGGGGGCAACACCGGGGAGCTGTTTTTT	CASSLTGGNTGELFF
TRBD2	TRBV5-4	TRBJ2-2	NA	TGTGCCAGCAGCTACTCGAGCGGGGGACTGTTCGCGAACACCGGGGAGCTGTTTTTT	CASSYSSGGLFANTGELFF
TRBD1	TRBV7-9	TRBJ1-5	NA	TGTGCCAGCAGCAACCAGACAGGGGAGTTTCAGCCCCAGCATTTT	CASSNQTGEFQPQHF
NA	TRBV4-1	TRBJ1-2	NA	TGCGCCAGCAGCCCGATTGCACTGGGAGAGTACTATGGCTACACCTTC	CASSPIALGEYYGYTF
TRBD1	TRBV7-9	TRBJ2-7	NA	TGTGCCAGCAGCTTGCGGGACAGGGGGCAAGACGAGCAGTACTTC	CASSLRDRGQDEQYF
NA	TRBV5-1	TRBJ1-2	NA	TGCGCCAGCAGCCTTAGGGGTGACTATGGCTACACCTTC	CASSLRGDYGYTF
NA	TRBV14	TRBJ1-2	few	TGTGCCAGCAGCCACCCAGTGGACTATGGCTACACCTTC	CASSHPVDYGYTF
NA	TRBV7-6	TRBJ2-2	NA	TGTGCCAGCAGCCCCAGTCAATCAAACGGCCTGTTTTTT	CASSPSQSNGLFF
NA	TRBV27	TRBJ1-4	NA	TGTGCCAGCAGTTTAGAAGGGGATGAAAAACTGTTTTTT	CASSLEGDEKLFF
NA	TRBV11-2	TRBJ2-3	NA	TGTGCCAGCAGCTTAGGGGACAACGCAGATACGCAGTATTTT	CASSLGDNADTQYF
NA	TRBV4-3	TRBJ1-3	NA	TGCGCCAGCAGCCAAGCCCTCGGCAGCTTATTCGGAAACACCATATATTTT	CASSQALGSLFGNTIYF
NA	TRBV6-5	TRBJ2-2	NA	TGTGCCAGCAGTTACTCCTGGGAGGTACTCACCGGGGAGCTGTTTTTT	CASSYSWEVLTGELFF
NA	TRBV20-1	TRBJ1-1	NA	TGCGGCTTACAGGGGAACACTGAAGCTTTCTTT	CGLQGNTEAFF
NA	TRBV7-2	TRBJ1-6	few	TGTGCCAGCCCAAGGCTAGCCCTCCACTTT	CASPRLALHF
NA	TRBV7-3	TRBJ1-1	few	TGTGCCAGCAGCTTAACACCCACCGGCACTGAAGCTTTCTTT	CASSLTPTGTEAFF
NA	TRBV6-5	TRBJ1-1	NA	TGTGCCAGCAGTTCCGGGGGAGCTGAAGCTTTCTTT	CASSSGGAEAFF
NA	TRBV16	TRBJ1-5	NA	TGTGCCAGCAGCCCCCCGGGGGGAAGCAATCAGCCCCAGCATTTT	CASSPPGGSNQPQHF
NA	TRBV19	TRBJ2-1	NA	TGTGCCAGCTATTCCGGAGGCCGGTACAATGAGCAGTTCTTC	CASYSGGRYNEQFF
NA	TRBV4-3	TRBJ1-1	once	TGCGCCAGCAGCCAAACCCCCGGCGGGAACACTGAAGCTTTCTTT	CASSQTPGGNTEAFF
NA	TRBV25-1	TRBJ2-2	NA	TGTGCCAGCAGTCCGGTTCACACCGGGGAGCTGTTTTTT	CASSPVHTGELFF
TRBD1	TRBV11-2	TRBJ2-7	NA	TGTGCCAGCAGCTTAACACAGGGGGCCTACGAGCAGTACTTC	CASSLTQGAYEQYF
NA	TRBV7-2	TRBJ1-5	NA	TGTGCCAGCAGCTTGGGACAATTTAGCAATCAGCCCCAGCATTTT	CASSLGQFSNQPQHF
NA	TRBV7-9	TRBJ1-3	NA	TGTGCCAGCAGCTCCTTCAGGGGCTCTGGAAACACCATATATTTT	CASSSFRGSGNTIYF
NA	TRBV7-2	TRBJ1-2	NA	TGTGCCAGCAGCTATGGAATTTATGGCTACACCTTC	CASSYGIYGYTF
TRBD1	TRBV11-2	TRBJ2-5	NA	TGTGCCAGCAGCCTCGAGGACAGGTTAAGAGAGACCCAGTACTTC	CASSLEDRLRETQYF
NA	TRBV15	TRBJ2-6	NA	TGTGCCACCAGCAGAGATCGGAACTCTGGGGCCAACGTCCTGACTTTC	CATSRDRNSGANVLTF
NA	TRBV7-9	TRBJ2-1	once	TGTGCCAGCAGCGCCCCCTCCTACAATGAGCAGTTCTTC	CASSAPSYNEQFF
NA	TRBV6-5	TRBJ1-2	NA	TGTGCCAGCAGTTACTCAGGGGCAAATGGCTACACCTTC	CASSYSGANGYTF
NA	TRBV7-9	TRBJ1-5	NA	TGTGCCAGCAGCTTAGGAGAGAGGCAGCCCCAGCATTTT	CASSLGERQPQHF
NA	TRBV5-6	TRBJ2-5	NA	TGTGCCAGCAGCTCCTGGACGGGTCAAGAGACCCAGTACTTC	CASSSWTGQETQYF
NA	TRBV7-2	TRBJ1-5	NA	TGTGCCAGCAGCTTATTACAGGGAGTTCAGCCCCAGCATTTT	CASSLLQGVQPQHF
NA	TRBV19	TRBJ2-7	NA	TGTGCCAGTAGTATTTGGCAGGGAACACCCTACGAGCAGTACTTC	CASSIWQGTPYEQYF
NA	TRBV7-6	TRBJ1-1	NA	TGTGCCAGCAGCTCAGGGGCCACTGAAGCTTTCTTT	CASSSGATEAFF
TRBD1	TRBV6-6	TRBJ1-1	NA	TGTGCCAGCAGTTATGGCAGGGGGCACACTGAAGCTTTCTTT	CASSYGRGHTEAFF